These T cell receptor beta chains were read from a single sample in a study of CD4 T cells in relation to SARS-CoV-2 and coronaviruses. The antigens for these receptors are not known. Clones were sequenced by immunoSEQ multiplex PCR, and TCRdb holds only the in-frame ones, with some missing. Among around 23,000 clones listed, roughly 70% were seen once. The sequencing input was CD4+ T cells from PBMCs, cultured in vitro. The receptors here all came from a human donor in good health. CDR3s include the opening cysteine and the closing phenylalanine or tryptophan. The order of the fields is CDR3 length, V gene, D gene, clone size, J gene, CDR3 protein, CDR3 DNA. The D gene is left open where the match is weak. The size of a clone is reported for some rows only, either as once, few or many, or as a class for expanded clones.

length: 13; V: TRBV7-8; D: NA; size: few; J: TRBJ2-2; CDR3: CASIRGYTGELFF; DNA: TGTGCCAGTATACGAGGGTACACCGGGGAGCTGTTTTTT
length: 16; V: TRBV20-1; D: NA; size: NA; J: TRBJ1-5; CDR3: CSASNLRVYSNQPQHF; DNA: TGCAGTGCTAGTAACCTAAGAGTTTATAGCAATCAGCCCCAGCATTTT
length: 16; V: TRBV4-1; D: TRBD1; size: NA; J: TRBJ2-6; CDR3: CASSQETGAGANVLTF; DNA: TGCGCCAGCAGCCAAGAGACAGGGGCTGGGGCCAACGTCCTGACTTTC
length: 14; V: TRBV10-3; D: TRBD1; size: few; J: TRBJ1-5; CDR3: CAISAARGQQPQHF; DNA: TGTGCCATCAGTGCGGCCAGGGGGCAACAGCCCCAGCATTTT
length: 15; V: TRBV5-5; D: TRBD1; size: NA; J: TRBJ1-4; CDR3: CASSLARTGGEKLFF; DNA: TGTGCCAGCAGCTTGGCCCGGACAGGGGGGGAAAAACTGTTTTTT
length: 18; V: TRBV5-1; D: TRBD1; size: NA; J: TRBJ1-1; CDR3: CASSWKLGQGSRNTEAFF; DNA: TGCGCCAGCAGCTGGAAACTGGGACAGGGAAGCAGGAACACTGAAGCTTTCTTT
length: 13; V: TRBV27; D: NA; size: NA; J: TRBJ2-1; CDR3: CASSFPQGGGQFF; DNA: TGTGCCAGCAGTTTCCCCCAGGGGGGTGGGCAGTTCTTC
length: 15; V: TRBV18; D: NA; size: once; J: TRBJ2-2; CDR3: CASSSGTPDTGELFF; DNA: TGTGCCAGCTCATCCGGGACTCCAGACACCGGGGAGCTGTTTTTT
length: 12; V: TRBV28; D: NA; size: NA; J: TRBJ2-3; CDR3: CASSFATDTQYF; DNA: TGTGCCAGCAGTTTCGCCACAGATACGCAGTATTTT
length: 13; V: TRBV6-1; D: NA; size: once; J: TRBJ2-7; CDR3: CASSEFRATEQYF; DNA: TGTGCCAGCAGTGAATTCAGGGCTACGGAGCAGTACTTC
length: 14; V: TRBV3-1/TRBV3-2; D: NA; size: few; J: TRBJ1-1; CDR3: CASSQLSGDTEAFF; DNA: TGTGCCAGCAGCCAACTGTCAGGGGACACTGAAGCTTTCTTT